This T cell receptor beta chain emerged from a study of shared clonotypes between healthy human individuals. Notes on the study in general: A generally larger estimated richness was seen in naive subsets than in memory subsets.

Clones were sequenced by immunoSEQ multiplex PCR, and TCRdb holds only the in-frame ones, with some missing. This table has more than 2,000,000 clones, over 90% appearing once. Germline trimming cut 2 bases from V and 2 bases from J; bases unmatched to any gene: 20. The V gene's germline CDR1 is LNHDA and CDR2 SQIVND (reference sequence). This CDR3 has 20 residues. About this clone: Its antigen is unidentified.

The donors were all Caucasian adults (living in Nashville, Tennessee). The rearrangement joins TRBV19 to TRBJ2-7, with 8 nucleotides matching TRBD1. The source of this sequence is a man aged 18 to 35 in good health. Some clones in this sample may be carry-over from other donors' samples. The material sequenced was naive CD4+ T cells from PBMCs. Subset noted: CD45RA+ positively selected. CDR3 bases: TGTGCCAGTAGTATAACCACCCCCAGGGGGCGCGGGACTCCCACCTACGAGCAGTACTTC. Protein: CASSITTPRGRGTPTYEQYF.